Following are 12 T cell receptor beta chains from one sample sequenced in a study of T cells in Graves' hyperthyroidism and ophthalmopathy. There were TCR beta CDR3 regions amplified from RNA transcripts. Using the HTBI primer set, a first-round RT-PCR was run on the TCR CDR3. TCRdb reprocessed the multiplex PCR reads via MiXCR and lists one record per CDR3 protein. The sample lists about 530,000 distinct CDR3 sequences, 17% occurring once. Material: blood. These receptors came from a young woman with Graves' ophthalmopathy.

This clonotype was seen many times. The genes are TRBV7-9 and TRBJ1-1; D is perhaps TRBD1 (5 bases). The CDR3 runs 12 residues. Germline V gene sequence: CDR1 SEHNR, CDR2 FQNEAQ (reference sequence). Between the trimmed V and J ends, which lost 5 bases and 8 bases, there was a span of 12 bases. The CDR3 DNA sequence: TGTGCCAGCAGCCTAGGGGCAGCGGAAGCTTTCTTT. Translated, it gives CASSLGAAEAFF. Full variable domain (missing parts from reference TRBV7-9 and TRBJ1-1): DTGVSQNPRHKITKRGQNVTFRCDPISEHNRLYWYRQTLGQGPEFLTYFQNEAQLEKSRLLSDRFSAERPKGSFSTLEIQRTEQGDSAMYLCASSLGAAEAFFGQGTRLTVV.

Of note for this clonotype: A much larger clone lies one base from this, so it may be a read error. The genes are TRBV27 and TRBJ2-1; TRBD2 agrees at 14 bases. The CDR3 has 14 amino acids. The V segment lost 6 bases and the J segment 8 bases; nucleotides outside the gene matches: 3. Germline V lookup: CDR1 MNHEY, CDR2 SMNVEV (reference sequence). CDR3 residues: CASSGTSGSHEQFF. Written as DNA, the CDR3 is TGTGCCAGCAGCGGGACTAGCGGGAGCCATGAGCAGTTCTTC.

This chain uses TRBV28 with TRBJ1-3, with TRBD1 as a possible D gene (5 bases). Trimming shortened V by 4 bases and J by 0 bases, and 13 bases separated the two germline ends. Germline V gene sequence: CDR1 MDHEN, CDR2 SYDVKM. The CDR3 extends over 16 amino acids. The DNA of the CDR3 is TGTGCCAGCAGTTCCCAGGGCAGTAGCTCTGGAAACACCATATATTTT. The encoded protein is CASSSQGSSSGNTIYF.

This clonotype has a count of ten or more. The CDR3 spells CAMGGQPGEQYF. The CDR3, as DNA: TGTGCCATGGGGGGACAGCCTGGCGAGCAGTACTTC. The chain is built from TRBV28 and TRBJ2-7, with D possibly being TRBD1 (7 bases). CDR3 length equals 12 residues. Germline CDR1 MDHEN, CDR2 SYDVKM. Trimming took 10 bases from V and 6 from J, leaving 16 bases between them.

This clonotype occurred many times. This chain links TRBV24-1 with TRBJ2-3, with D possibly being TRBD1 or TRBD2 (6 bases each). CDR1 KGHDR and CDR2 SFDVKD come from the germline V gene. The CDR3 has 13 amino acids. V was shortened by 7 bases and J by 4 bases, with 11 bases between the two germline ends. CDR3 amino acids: CATREGGADTQYF. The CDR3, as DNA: TGTGCCACCAGAGAGGGGGGAGCAGATACGCAGTATTTT.

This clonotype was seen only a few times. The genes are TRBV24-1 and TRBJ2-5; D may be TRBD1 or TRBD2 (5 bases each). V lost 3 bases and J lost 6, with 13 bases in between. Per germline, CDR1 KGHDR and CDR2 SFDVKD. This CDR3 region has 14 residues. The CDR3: CATSDVRGAKTQYF. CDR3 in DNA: TGTGCCACCAGTGATGTCCGGGGCGCAAAGACCCAGTACTTC.

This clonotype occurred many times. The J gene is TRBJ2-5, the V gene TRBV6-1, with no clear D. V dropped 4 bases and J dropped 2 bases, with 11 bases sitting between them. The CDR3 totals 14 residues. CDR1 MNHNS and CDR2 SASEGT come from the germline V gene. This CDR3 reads CASSAATVQETQYF. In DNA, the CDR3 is TGTGCCAGCAGTGCTGCGACTGTACAAGAGACCCAGTACTTC.

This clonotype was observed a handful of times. The CDR3 region has the DNA TGTGCCAGCAGTTTATCGGCAGCCTCTGGAAACACCATATATTTT. It encodes CASSLSAASGNTIYF. The rearrangement links TRBV28 to TRBJ1-3; D gene uncertain. Between the trimmed V and J ends, which lost 1 base and 0 bases, there was a span of 7 bases. Germline V gene lookup returns CDR1 MDHEN and CDR2 SYDVKM. The CDR3 length is 15 residues.

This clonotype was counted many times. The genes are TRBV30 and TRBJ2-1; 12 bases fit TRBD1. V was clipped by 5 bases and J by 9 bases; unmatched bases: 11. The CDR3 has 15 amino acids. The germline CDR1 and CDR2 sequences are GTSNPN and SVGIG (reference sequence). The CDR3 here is CAWSPRDRGRGEQFF. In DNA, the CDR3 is TGTGCCTGGTCTCCCCGGGACAGGGGGCGGGGTGAGCAGTTCTTC.

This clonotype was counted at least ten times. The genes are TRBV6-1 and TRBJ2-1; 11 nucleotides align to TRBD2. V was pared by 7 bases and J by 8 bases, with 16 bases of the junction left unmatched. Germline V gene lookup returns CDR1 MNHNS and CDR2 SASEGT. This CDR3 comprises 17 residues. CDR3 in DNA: TGTGCCAGCAAAACTAGCGGGAGAGCCCCTTCGTCCGATGAGCAGTTCTTC. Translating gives CASKTSGRAPSSDEQFF.

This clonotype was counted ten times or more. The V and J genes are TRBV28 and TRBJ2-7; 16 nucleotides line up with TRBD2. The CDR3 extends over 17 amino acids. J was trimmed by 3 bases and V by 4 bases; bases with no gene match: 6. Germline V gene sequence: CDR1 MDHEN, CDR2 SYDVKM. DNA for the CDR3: TGTGCCAGCAGTTACGGGGGACTAGCGGGAGGGGTCTACGAGCAGTACTTC. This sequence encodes CASSYGGLAGGVYEQYF.

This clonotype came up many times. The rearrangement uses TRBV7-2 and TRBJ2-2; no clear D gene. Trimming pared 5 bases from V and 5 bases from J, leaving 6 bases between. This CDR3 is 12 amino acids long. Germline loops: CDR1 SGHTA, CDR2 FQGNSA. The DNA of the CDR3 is TGTGCCAGCAGCCGGAGAACCGGGGAGCTGTTTTTT. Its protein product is CASSRRTGELFF.